This TCR beta chain was recorded in a study of control samples from healthy donors and cancer patients (dated by TCRdb to between 2020 and 2021). The library was built by means of the immunoSEQ multiplex PCR assay. What TCRdb holds here is the immuneACCESS table cut down to in-frame rearrangements. Part of the clones is not present; checked against another copy, under half of the missing clones reflect an unresolved V gene, and the others are unexplained. The table for this sample lists about 140,000 clones; roughly 94% of them were counted only once. Clones ranked in the top ten supply about 12% of the sample. The junction carries 11 bases between V and J, which are trimmed by 1 base and 11 bases respectively. The CDR3 starts with the cysteine, ends with the phenylalanine, and has 11 residues. The DNA shown is the 33-base CDR3, in frame from base 1. Sequences SQVTM (CDR1) and ANQGSEA (CDR2) are obtained from the germline V gene.

This clone was observed once. Its cognate antigen has yet to be identified. Base qualities were left out, and no much larger clone turns up one base away. The material sequenced was blood. The sequence came from a man in his forties in good health. The chain employs TRBV29-1 and TRBJ1-1; no D segment can be confidently identified. The bases read TGCAGCGTTGAAGTAGTCTATAGGGCTTTCTTT. It translates as CSVEVVYRAFF. The full variable domain, completed from the reference TRBV29-1 and TRBJ1-1 proteins outside the CDR3, reads SAVISQKPSRDICQRGTSLTIQCQVDSQVTMMFWYRQQPGQSLTLIATANQGSEATYESGFVIDKFPISRPNLTFSTLTVSNMSPEDSSIYLCSVEVVYRAFFGQGTRLTVV.